The entry below describes one T cell receptor (beta chain). Original methodology: For the immunoSEQ data, sequences were junction-only without quality scores, so filtering differed. Generated by immunoSEQ multiplex PCR, the TCRdb table keeps only in-frame clones and is missing some. That table is the source of V, J and clone size, and D and trimming were worked out from the DNA. The sample shows about 2.2 million clones, 85% to 95% of them seen only once. Germline CDR1 and CDR2: MNHEY and SVGAGI. The V end lost 2 bases, the J end lost 11 bases, and 10 bases lay between the germline ends. The CDR3 loop spans 12 amino acids. CD45RO-negative, CCR7-positively selected cells formed the naive CD8 fraction, excluding terminally differentiated effector memory CD45RA+ cells. Caucasian adults living in Nashville, Tennessee, provided all samples. This entry comes from a study of shared clonotypes between healthy human individuals.

V usage is TRBV6-5 and J usage is TRBJ2-1, with D perhaps assigned TRBD1 or TRBD2 (5 bases each). Sequencing input: naive CD8+ T cells from PBMCs. The sequence derives from a man younger than 30 in good health. Some clones in this sample may be carry-over from other donors' samples. The DNA of the CDR3 is TGTGCCAGCAGTTACACGGGGACGAAGCAGTTCTTC. Protein product: CASSYTGTKQFF.